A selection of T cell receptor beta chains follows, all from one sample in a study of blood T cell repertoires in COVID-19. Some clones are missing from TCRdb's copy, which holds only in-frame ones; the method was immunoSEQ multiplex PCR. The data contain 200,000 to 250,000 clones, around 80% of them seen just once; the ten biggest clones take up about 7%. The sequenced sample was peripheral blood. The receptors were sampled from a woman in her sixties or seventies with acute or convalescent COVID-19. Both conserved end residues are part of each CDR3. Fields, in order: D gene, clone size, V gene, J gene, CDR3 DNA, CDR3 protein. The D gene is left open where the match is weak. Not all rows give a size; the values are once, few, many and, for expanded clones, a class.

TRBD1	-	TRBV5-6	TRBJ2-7	TGTGCCAGCAGCTTGGCGTACAGGGGGCACTCCTACGAGCAGTACTTC	CASSLAYRGHSYEQYF
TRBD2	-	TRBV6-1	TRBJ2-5	TGTGCCAGCAGTGAAGCAATAGCGGGGGCACGGAGGCAAGAGACCCAGTACTTC	CASSEAIAGARRQETQYF
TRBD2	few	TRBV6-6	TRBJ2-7	TGTGCCAGCAGTCGCGGGGGGGGCACCTCCTACGAGCAGTACTTC	CASSRGGGTSYEQYF
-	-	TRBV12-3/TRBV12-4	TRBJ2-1	TGTGCCAGCAGTTTGGCAAACAATGAGCAGTTCTTC	CASSLANNEQFF
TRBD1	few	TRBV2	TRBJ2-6	TGTGCCAGCAGTGAGAGGGCACAGGGGGCACTCGGGGCCAACGTCCTGACTTTC	CASSERAQGALGANVLTF
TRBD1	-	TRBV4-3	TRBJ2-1	TGCGCCAGCAGCCAAGGGAGGGACAGGGTCTACAATGAGCAGTTCTTC	CASSQGRDRVYNEQFF
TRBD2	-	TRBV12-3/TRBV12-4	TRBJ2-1	TGTGCCAGCAGTATGACTAGCGGGGGTCCCAAGCTCTTC	CASSMTSGGPKLF
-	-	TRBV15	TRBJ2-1	TGTGCCACCAGCAGAGACCGTAGAGCGGGTCCCTACAATGAGCAGTTCTTC	CATSRDRRAGPYNEQFF
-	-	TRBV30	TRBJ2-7	TGTGCCTGGAGTGTACCACCCGGACAGACTCAGTACTTC	CAWSVPPGQTQYF
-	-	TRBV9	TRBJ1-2	TGTGCCAGCAGTCGGGGAGTTGTCGACTATGGCTACACCTTC	CASSRGVVDYGYTF
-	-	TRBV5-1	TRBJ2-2	TGCGCCAGCAGCGGTCAGGGTGGAGCCGGGGAGCTGTTTTTT	CASSGQGGAGELFF
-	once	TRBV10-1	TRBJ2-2	TGCGCCAGCAGGAACTTGCTAAACACCGGGGAGCTGTTTTTT	CASRNLLNTGELFF
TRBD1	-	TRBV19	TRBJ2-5	TGTGCCAGTAGTATGGGACAGGCTAAAGAGACCCAGTACTTC	CASSMGQAKETQYF
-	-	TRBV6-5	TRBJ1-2	TGTGCCAGCAGTTACTCGGGAGTAGATGGCTATGGCTACACCTTC	CASSYSGVDGYGYTF
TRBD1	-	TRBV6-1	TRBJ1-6	TGTGCCAGCAGTGAACAGACAGGGGGTAATTCACCCCTCCACTTT	CASSEQTGGNSPLHF
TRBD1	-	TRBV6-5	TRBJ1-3	TGTGCCAGCAGTTACCGGGACAGGCCTGGAAACACCATATATTTT	CASSYRDRPGNTIYF
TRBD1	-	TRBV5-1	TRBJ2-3	TGCGCCAGCAGGACCGACCTCCAGGGGGCAGGTACGCAGTATTTT	CASRTDLQGAGTQYF
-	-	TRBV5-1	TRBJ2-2	TGCGCCAGCAGCTTCACGCGCCAAACCGGGGAGCTGTTTTTT	CASSFTRQTGELFF
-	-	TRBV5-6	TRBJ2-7	TGTGCCAGCAGCTACATACAGGGTCTGCAGTACTTC	CASSYIQGLQYF
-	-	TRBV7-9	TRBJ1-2	TGTGCCAGCAGCCGTATGGGGGGGAATGGCTACACCTTC	CASSRMGGNGYTF
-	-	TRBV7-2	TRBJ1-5	TGTGCCAGCAGCTTATTGGGGGGTCGCGGTAGCAATCAGCCCCAGCATTTT	CASSLLGGRGSNQPQHF
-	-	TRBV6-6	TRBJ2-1	TGTGCCAGCAGTAAGACCTCGACTCGTTACAATGAGCAGTTCTTC	CASSKTSTRYNEQFF
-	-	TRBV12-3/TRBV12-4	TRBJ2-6	TGTGCCAGCAAGAGGTCTGGGGCCAACGTCCTGACTTTC	CASKRSGANVLTF